The 25 T cell receptor beta chains below all came from one sample that was sequenced in a study of blood T cells in healthy people across ages. Alongside a J-beta primer mix, a sample-barcoded 5' primer served in a second PCR lasting roughly 6 to 11 cycles. TCRdb analysed the 5' RACE reads with MiXCR anew, one entry per CDR3 protein. Here the sample spans roughly 1 million distinct CDR3 sequences, around 25% being singletons. In addition, the sample was reused for a study of T cells of mothers and their children.

The sample taken for sequencing was blood. These receptors came from a girl aged 2 to 9 in good health.

This clonotype was found a few times. This sequence joins TRBV5-1 and TRBJ2-7, with D perhaps given as TRBD1 or TRBD2 (6 bases each). CDR1 SGHRS and CDR2 YFSETQ come from the germline V gene. The CDR3 totals 12 residues. The V and J ends lost 5 bases and 7 bases respectively, with 13 bases between them. The CDR3 sequence is CASSGGLGEQYF. CDR3 in DNA: TGCGCCAGCAGTGGGGGGCTCGGAGAGCAGTACTTC.

This clonotype was observed a few times. The chain recombines TRBV25-1 with TRBJ2-1, with 7 bases aligning to TRBD1. Looked up from germline, CDR1 is MGHDK and CDR2 is SYGVNS. The J segment lost 5 bases and the V segment lost 6 bases, leaving 7 bases of the junction unmatched. The CDR3 consists of 14 residues. For the CDR3, the DNA is TGTGCCAGCAGCCGAACCGGGACAGACAATGAGCAGTTCTTC. It codes for CASSRTGTDNEQFF.

For the CDR3, the DNA is TGTGCCAGCAGCTTAGCCTCCGGGACAGAGTATGGCTACACCTTC. This codes for CASSLASGTEYGYTF. The chain has TRBV7-2 and TRBJ1-2; 7 bases line up with TRBD1. The CDR3 spans 15 residues. Looked up from germline, CDR1 is SGHTA and CDR2 is FQGNSA. J gave up 5 bases and V 0 bases, and 6 bases lay outside the gene matches.

A remark on this clonotype: The final CDR3 position lacks the conserved phenylalanine or tryptophan, pointing to a likely read error. This rearrangement joins TRBV7-9 to TRBJ1-1; D is undetermined. The CDR3 contains 13 residues. Trimming pared 3 bases from V and 1 base from J, leaving 6 bases between. Germline CDR1 SEHNR, CDR2 FQNEAQ (reference sequence). This CDR3 is CASSFRTNTEAFS. CDR3 in DNA: TGTGCCAGCAGCTTTCGGACGAACACTGAAGCTTTCTCT.

V is TRBV6-6 and J is TRBJ2-5, with 8 bases lining up with TRBD2. This CDR3 contains 15 residues. Per the germline V gene, CDR1 is MNHNY and CDR2 is SVGAGI (reference sequence). Germline trimming cut 5 bases from V and 0 bases from J; bases unmatched to any gene: 5. The CDR3 loop reads CASSRSGAYQETQYF. CDR3 coding DNA: TGTGCCAGCAGTCGTAGCGGGGCCTACCAAGAGACCCAGTACTTC.

This clonotype was picked up a small number of times. This rearrangement joins TRBV20-1 to TRBJ2-5; the D gene is possibly TRBD2 (6 bases). Germline values: CDR1 DFQATT, CDR2 SNEGSKA (reference sequence). The V end lost 3 bases, the J end lost 3 bases, and 23 bases lay between the germline ends. The CDR3 runs 17 residues. CDR3 DNA sequence: TGCAGTGCTAGGCCCATGGGGTTCGCGGGGCCAAAAGAGACCCAGTACTTC. Amino acid sequence: CSARPMGFAGPKETQYF.

This clonotype was counted between two and nine times. Here the CDR3 DNA reads TGTGCCAGCCAGGACAGGGGAAACAATGAGCAGTTCTTC. Amino acids: CASQDRGNNEQFF. This chain uses TRBV25-1 with TRBJ2-1, with 9 bases lining up with TRBD1. The CDR3 consists of 13 residues. CDR1 and CDR2 from the germline V gene are MGHDK and SYGVNS. V trimming: 8 bases; J trimming: 5 bases; junction bases outside the gene matches: 4. Full variable domain (missing parts from reference TRBV25-1 and TRBJ2-1): EADIYQTPRYLVIGTGKKITLECSQTMGHDKMYWYQQDPGMELHLIHYSYGVNSTEKGDLSSESTVSRIRTEHFPLTLESARPSHTSQYLCASQDRGNNEQFFGPGTRLTVL.

The genes are TRBV2 and TRBJ2-3; D is ambiguous. The V gene lost 8 bases and the J gene lost 2 bases, with 8 bases spanning the gap. This CDR3 comprises 12 residues. Germline V CDR1 and CDR2: SNHLY, FYNNEI. CDR3 protein: CASLTNTDTQYF. The DNA for the CDR3 is TGTGCCAGCCTCACGAACACAGATACGCAGTATTTT.

In its sample, this clonotype was seen a few times. The rearrangement uses TRBV5-6 and TRBJ2-7; 9 bases align to TRBD1. J lost 4 bases, V lost 0 bases, and 11 bases had no gene match. Germline V CDR1 and CDR2: SGHDT, YYEEEE. This CDR3 is 17 amino acids long. The CDR3 region has the DNA TGTGCCAGCAGCTTGGGGCCTCAGACCGGGACAGGGTACGAGCAGTACTTC. The encoded protein is CASSLGPQTGTGYEQYF.

The rearrangement uses TRBV11-2 and TRBJ2-1; the match to TRBD1 covers 8 bases. J lost 9 bases, V lost 5 bases, and 6 bases had no gene match. Germline V lookup: CDR1 SGHAT, CDR2 FQNNGV. The CDR3 has 13 residues. The CDR3 DNA is TGTGCCAGCAGCGGACAGGGAGTAGGTGAGCAGTTCTTC. As protein: CASSGQGVGEQFF.

This clonotype was detected a few times. The rearrangement joins TRBV9 to TRBJ1-6; TRBD1 is a possible D gene (6 bases). Germline V gene lookup returns CDR1 SGDLS and CDR2 YYNGEE. This CDR3 spans 15 amino acids. Trimming stripped 3 bases from V and 5 bases from J, with 12 bases between. The CDR3 is CASSASGHHNSPLHF. CDR3 DNA: TGTGCCAGCAGCGCCTCGGGACACCATAATTCACCCCTCCACTTT.

Here the CDR3 reads CASSWETSGEETQYF. For the CDR3, the DNA is TGCGCCAGCAGCTGGGAGACTAGCGGGGAAGAGACCCAGTACTTC. The chain joins TRBV5-1 to TRBJ2-5; TRBD2 agrees at 11 bases. The CDR3 consists of 15 residues. CDR1 is SGHRS, CDR2 YFSETQ, per germline. V lost 3 bases to trimming and J lost 3 bases; unmatched junction nucleotides: 4. The full variable domain, rest sourced from reference TRBV5-1 and TRBJ2-5, is KAGVTQTPRYLIKTRGQQVTLSCSPISGHRSVSWYQQTPGQGLQFLFEYFSETQRNKGNFPGRFSGRQFSNSRSEMNVSTLELGDSALYLCASSWETSGEETQYFGPGTRLLVL.

A word on this clonotype: At one boundary the junction diverges from the germline segment, which might be a read error. The V call is TRBV20-1, the J call TRBJ2-2; D is unclear. CDR1 DFQATT and CDR2 SNEGSKA come from the germline V gene (reference sequence). CDR3 length equals 14 residues. This CDR3 reads CGAREFGDTGELFF. The DNA for the CDR3 is TGCGGTGCTAGAGAATTTGGAGACACCGGGGAGCTGTTTTTT.

This clonotype was detected a few times. The chain employs TRBV29-1 and TRBJ2-5; TRBD2 agrees at 10 bases. Trimming took 7 bases from V and 4 from J; bases not matched to a gene: 9. The CDR3 loop spans 14 amino acids. Looked up from germline, CDR1 is SQVTM and CDR2 is ANQGSEA. The CDR3 nucleotides are TGCAGCGCCGAAAGCGGGGGGGCTGGAGAGACCCAGTACTTC. Amino acids: CSAESGGAGETQYF.

This clonotype showed up just once. The chain links TRBV11-2 to TRBJ2-5; 8 bases fit TRBD1. The DNA end is a closer match to TRBJ2-1, so the J assignment may be wrong. The CDR3 consists of 15 residues. Germline CDR1 is SGHAT and CDR2 is FQNNGV. The CDR3 DNA is TGTGCCAGCAGCCCCCGCTCGACAGGGGACAATGAGCAGTTCTTC. It specifies CASSPRSTGDNEQFF.

The V and J genes are TRBV7-2 and TRBJ2-1, with D perhaps TRBD1 (5 bases). CDR3 length equals 14 residues. Per the germline V gene, CDR1 is SGHTA and CDR2 is FQGNSA. V was cut by 1 base and J by 12 bases, with 16 bases left in between. The CDR3 nucleotides read TGTGCCAGCAGCTTAGGTCTTGGGGCATCTGCGCAGTTCTTC. Translated: CASSLGLGASAQFF.

The chain is built from TRBV14 and TRBJ2-7, with 9 bases fitting TRBD1. The germline V gene has CDR1 SGHDN and CDR2 FVKESK. V shed 2 bases and J 6 bases; nucleotides not matched to a gene: 11. The CDR3 contains 16 residues. DNA for the CDR3: TGTGCCAGCAGCCAACATCTGGGGACAGGGAAGATCGAGCAGTACTTC. Its protein product is CASSQHLGTGKIEQYF.

This clonotype was observed a handful of times. This chain links TRBV11-2 with TRBJ2-3; D gene unclear. Germline V lookup: CDR1 SGHAT, CDR2 FQNNGV. The CDR3 covers 12 residues. Between the trimmed V and J ends, which lost 3 bases and 5 bases, there was a span of 6 bases. The CDR3, as DNA: TGTGCCAGCAGCTTTTTAGAAGATACGCAGTATTTT. It is translated as CASSFLEDTQYF.

This clonotype has a single count. In DNA form, the CDR3 reads TGTGCCAGCTCCTCATGGCTAGCGGGGTCAGAGACCCAGTACTTC. It is translated as CASSSWLAGSETQYF. This sequence joins TRBV7-8 and TRBJ2-5, with 9 nucleotides matching TRBD2. Germline-derived CDR1 and CDR2 are SGHVS and FQNEAQ. After removal of 8 bases from V and 4 bases from J, the junction contained 11 bases not matched to a gene. The CDR3 sequence is 15 residues long.

The V gene is TRBV9, the J gene TRBJ2-1; the match to TRBD2 covers 10 bases. Near its end, the DNA agrees better with TRBJ2-7, so the J call may be wrong. The CDR3 sequence is 14 residues long. Germline V gene data show CDR1 as SGDLS and CDR2 as YYNGEE. CDR3 loop: CASSFSGRPGEQYF. CDR3 bases: TGTGCCAGCAGCTTTAGCGGGAGGCCGGGCGAGCAGTACTTC.

This clonotype turned up a few times. V and J are TRBV27 and TRBJ2-7, with 10 bases aligning to TRBD1. The J segment lost 5 bases and the V segment lost 6 bases, leaving 7 bases of the junction unmatched. The CDR3 sequence is 14 residues long. CDR1 is MNHEY and CDR2 is SMNVEV in the germline V gene (reference sequence). DNA for the CDR3: TGTGCCAGCAGCCTCTGGGGGACAGGGGACGAGCAGTACTTC. Translating it yields CASSLWGTGDEQYF.

The chain carries TRBV29-1 and TRBJ1-2, with 8 bases identical to TRBD1. Trimming removed 5 bases from V and 4 bases from J; junction bases left unmatched: 12. The CDR3 runs to 15 residues. Germline lookup yields CDR1 SQVTM and CDR2 ANQGSEA. The CDR3 reads CSVTRTGKLVYGYTF. CDR3 DNA: TGCAGCGTTACCAGGACAGGGAAACTAGTCTATGGCTACACCTTC.

This clonotype was counted only a few times. The V call is TRBV20-1, the J call TRBJ1-3, with a weak D call TRBD1 (5 bases). Trimming left V 1 base short and J 0 bases short, with 19 bases between. Germline-derived CDR1 and CDR2 are DFQATT and SNEGSKA (reference sequence). The CDR3 contains 18 residues. The CDR3 sequence: CSARAYMTDRHSGNTIYF. DNA for the CDR3: TGCAGTGCTAGAGCCTATATGACAGACCGCCACTCTGGAAACACCATATATTTT.

This clonotype was observed a few times. The chain joins TRBV7-8 to TRBJ2-1; no definite D call. The better agreement between TRBJ2-5 and the DNA end casts doubt on the J call. CDR3 length equals 12 residues. Per the germline V gene, CDR1 is SGHVS and CDR2 is FQNEAQ. The CDR3 protein is CASSGPRETQYF. CDR3 bases: TGTGCCAGCAGCGGCCCTAGAGAGACCCAGTACTTC.

In its sample, this clonotype was seen a few times. The chain employs TRBV7-8 and TRBJ1-5, with TRBD1 as a possible D gene (6 bases). Looked up from germline, CDR1 is SGHVS and CDR2 is FQNEAQ. The CDR3 contains 14 residues. V was clipped by 4 bases and J by 8 bases, with 15 bases between them. The CDR3 protein is CASSWAQGQKPQHF. The DNA for the CDR3 is TGTGCCAGCAGCTGGGCACAGGGTCAAAAGCCCCAGCATTTT.